These 28 T cell receptor beta chains share one sample of origin, sequenced in a study of metastatic and nonmetastatic thyroid tumors. All patients were treatment-naive before thyroid surgery. TCRdb reprocessed the PCR reads using MiXCR. The data hold under 8,500 clones, with 23% observed a single time. Input material: tumor tissue. These receptors were taken from a female donor with papillary thyroid cancer or a benign thyroid nodule (not recorded which). Some clones in this sample may be carry-over from other donors' samples.

By proportion, this clone is medium-sized. V usage is TRBV7-8 and J usage is TRBJ2-2; no clear D. Germline V gene lookup returns CDR1 SGHVS and CDR2 FQNEAQ. V lost 2 bases and J lost 1, with 11 bases in between. The length of the CDR3 is 16 residues. The chain's CDR3 is CASSLIESGNTGELFF. The CDR3, as DNA: TGTGCCAGCAGCTTAATTGAATCGGGGAACACCGGGGAGCTGTTTTTT.

V usage is TRBV7-9 and J usage is TRBJ1-1; D uncertain. The CDR3 runs to 14 residues. V lost 6 bases and J lost 1, with 12 bases in between. Germline V CDR1 and CDR2: SEHNR, FQNEAQ (reference sequence). This chain's CDR3 is CASRSDGANTEAFF. In DNA form, the CDR3 reads TGTGCCAGCAGGTCCGATGGAGCGAACACTGAAGCTTTCTTT.

In the case of this clone: This could be a read error, since a much larger clone is one nucleotide away. This sequence joins TRBV18 and TRBJ2-5; D may be TRBD1 or TRBD2 (5 bases each). This CDR3 region has 14 residues. Trimming shortened V by 6 bases and J by 1 base, and 12 bases separated the two germline ends. CDR1 and CDR2 from the germline V gene are KGHSH and LQKENI. CDR3 sequence reads: CASSDGAAQETQYF. CDR3 DNA: TGTGCCAGCTCGGACGGGGCGGCCCAAGAGACCCAGTACTTC.

This clone has a count of ten or more. The chain carries TRBV5-5 and TRBJ1-2; D not resolved. With 0 bases removed from V and 6 bases from J, the gap between germline ends came to 15 bases. Germline CDR1 and CDR2: SGHKS and YYEKEE (reference sequence). The CDR3 has 15 residues. In nucleotides, the CDR3 is TGTGCCAGCAGCTTGGAGGCAGCCAGAACGAATGGCTACACCTTC. It specifies CASSLEAARTNGYTF.

This clone was counted a few times. The chain is built from TRBV6-1 and TRBJ1-5; maybe TRBD1 (5 bases). In germline, CDR1 is MNHNS, CDR2 SASEGT. Trimming left V 2 bases short and J 5 bases short, with 7 bases between. There are 13 residues in the CDR3. As DNA, the CDR3 is TGTGCCAGCAGTGAACGGGGGGATCAGCCCCAGCATTTT. It encodes CASSERGDQPQHF.

With respect to this clone: This may be a read error, as it is one base from a much larger clone. The sample holds other DNA sequences that translate to the same CDR3. The rearrangement joins TRBV5-6 to TRBJ2-1; 9 bases are a match to TRBD2. The germline V gene encodes CDR1 SGHDT and CDR2 YYEEEE. This CDR3 comprises 14 residues. The CDR3 protein is CASSLAGSGGEQFF. The CDR3 coding sequence is TGCGCCAGCAGCTTGGCCGGTAGCGGGGGTGAGCAGTTCTTC.

Only a few counts were recorded for this clone. The rearrangement uses TRBV2 and TRBJ1-5; D gene uncertain. The CDR3 length is 15 residues. CDR1 SNHLY and CDR2 FYNNEI come from the germline V gene. Trimming cost V 6 bases and J 2 bases, with 14 bases left between them. CDR3 residues: CASRSYISGNQPQHF. The CDR3 nucleotides are TGTGCCAGCAGGTCCTACATCTCGGGCAATCAGCCCCAGCATTTT.

The J gene is TRBJ2-7, the V gene TRBV5-1; D gene unclear. CDR1 and CDR2 from the germline V gene are SGHRS and YFSETQ. Trimming stripped 5 bases from V and 0 bases from J, with 9 bases between. This CDR3 spans 13 amino acids. CDR3 sequence: CASSPGLSYEQYF. The CDR3 DNA reads TGCGCCAGCAGTCCGGGCCTCTCCTACGAGCAGTACTTC.

This clone was detected many times. Other DNA sequences within the sample encode an identical CDR3. The genes are TRBV5-1 and TRBJ1-1; TRBD1 might be the D (6 bases). The V gene's germline CDR1 is SGHRS and CDR2 YFSETQ. V was clipped by 2 bases and J by 1 base, with 9 bases between them. The CDR3 extends over 14 amino acids. CDR3 in amino acids: CASSFSDRNTEAFF. Here the CDR3 DNA reads TGCGCCAGCAGCTTCTCGGACAGGAACACTGAAGCTTTCTTT.

This clone was counted between two and nine times. J is TRBJ2-7 and V is TRBV28; 13 nucleotides line up with TRBD2. V dropped 3 bases and J dropped 8; count of bases not matched to a gene: 7. Germline lookup yields CDR1 MDHEN and CDR2 SYDVKM. The CDR3 spans 15 residues. The CDR3 protein is CASSFRTSGSKKQYF. The CDR3 DNA reads as TGTGCCAGCAGTTTCCGGACTAGCGGGAGCAAAAAGCAGTACTTC.

The V gene is TRBV5-1, the J gene TRBJ1-6; D might be TRBD1 (6 bases). CDR3 size: 15 residues. Per germline, CDR1 SGHRS and CDR2 YFSETQ. Deletions cut 0 bases from V and 9 bases from J, with 13 bases between. Written as DNA, the CDR3 is TGCGCCAGCAGCTTGGGACAGGAGAAATCTTCACCCCTCCACTTT. Translating gives CASSLGQEKSSPLHF.

This clone has a count of ten or more. The rearrangement uses TRBV18 and TRBJ2-6, with no clear D. Germline CDR1 KGHSH, CDR2 LQKENI. Trimming took 1 base from V and 3 from J, leaving 4 bases between them. This CDR3 has 14 residues. DNA of the CDR3: TGTGCCAGCTCACCACTGTTTGGGGCCAACGTCCTGACTTTC. This codes for CASSPLFGANVLTF.

By share, this clone counts as medium-sized. The chain links TRBV6-1 to TRBJ2-5; D ambiguous. Per germline, CDR1 MNHNS and CDR2 SASEGT. Trimming shortened V by 1 base and J by 1 base, and 19 bases separated the two germline ends. The CDR3 runs 18 residues. The CDR3 nucleotides read TGTGCCAGCAGTGAAGATCTGGGCTCAAACGCTGTCCAAGAGACCCAGTACTTC. This sequence encodes CASSEDLGSNAVQETQYF.

This clone was picked up many times. Written as DNA, the CDR3 is TGTGCCAGCAGCCGAACCTACAATGAGCAGTTCTTC. Translated, it gives CASSRTYNEQFF. The chain recombines TRBV3-1 with TRBJ2-1; D ambiguous. Germline V CDR1 and CDR2: LGHDT, YNNKEL (reference sequence). The V end was cut by 4 bases, the J end by 2 bases, with 3 bases between. This CDR3 has 12 residues.

V and J are TRBV7-3 and TRBJ2-7; TRBD1 agrees at 9 bases. Germline CDR1 SGHTA, CDR2 FQGTGA. Trimming cost V 3 bases and J 5 bases; bases outside gene matches: 5. The length of the CDR3 is 14 residues. The CDR3 sequence is CASSLGGQGHEQYF. CDR3 sequence (DNA): TGTGCCAGCAGCTTGGGGGGACAGGGCCACGAGCAGTACTTC.

This clone is labeled medium-sized. This chain links TRBV6-1 with TRBJ1-3; 11 positions match TRBD1. CDR3 length equals 17 residues. With V trimmed by 5 bases and J by 0 bases, 6 bases remained unmatched. Looked up from germline, CDR1 is MNHNS and CDR2 is SASEGT. The chain's CDR3 is CASSRTGGSSSGNTIYF. CDR3 DNA sequence: TGTGCCAGCAGTAGGACAGGGGGCTCTAGCTCTGGAAACACCATATATTTT.

This clone ranks as medium-sized. The V gene is TRBV27, the J gene TRBJ1-6; D is perhaps TRBD1 (5 bases). V gave up 4 bases and J gave up 8 bases, with 18 bases separating them. The CDR3 spans 16 residues. The V gene's germline CDR1 is MNHEY and CDR2 SMNVEV (reference sequence). For the CDR3, the DNA is TGTGCCAGCAGTTATTCTACCGCCCTGGGGGATTCACCCCTCCACTTT. Amino acids: CASSYSTALGDSPLHF.

By its share, this clone is medium-sized. The chain employs TRBV28 and TRBJ2-7; 12 bases fit TRBD2. The CDR3 has 17 residues. Germline V lookup: CDR1 MDHEN, CDR2 SYDVKM. With 1 base clipped from V and 0 bases from J, the junction kept 4 bases outside the gene matches. This chain's CDR3 is CASSLLTSGRNSYEQYF. CDR3 DNA: TGTGCCAGCAGTTTATTGACTAGCGGGAGAAACTCCTACGAGCAGTACTTC.

This clone was seen repeatedly, ten times or more. This chain links TRBV5-1 with TRBJ1-1; tentatively, D is TRBD1 (5 bases). The V and J ends lost 0 bases and 1 base respectively, with 13 bases between them. CDR1 is SGHRS and CDR2 is YFSETQ in the germline V gene. The CDR3 has 16 residues. CDR3 residues: CASSLGGSGPNTEAFF. In DNA form, the CDR3 reads TGCGCCAGCAGCTTGGGGGGGAGCGGTCCGAACACTGAAGCTTTCTTT.

V is TRBV19 and J is TRBJ2-1, with D unclear. This CDR3 is 13 amino acids long. Germline V gene sequence: CDR1 LNHDA, CDR2 SQIVND (reference sequence). The germline V and J ends were trimmed by 3 bases and 7 bases, with 10 bases remaining between them. CDR3 in amino acids: CASSIVGSNEQFF. The DNA for the CDR3 is TGTGCCAGTAGTATCGTGGGGTCGAATGAGCAGTTCTTC.

This clone occurred a few times. This chain uses TRBV27 with TRBJ2-3, with 8 positions matching TRBD2. Per the germline V gene, CDR1 is MNHEY and CDR2 is SMNVEV (reference sequence). J lost 6 bases, V lost 6 bases, and 11 bases had no gene match. The length of the CDR3 is 15 residues. In nucleotides, the CDR3 is TGTGCCAGCAGCTTGGAGGGACTAGGGAAGGATACGCAGTATTTT. Encoded protein: CASSLEGLGKDTQYF.

The chain links TRBV24-1 to TRBJ2-2; D gene uncertain. The CDR3 consists of 13 residues. Germline lookup yields CDR1 KGHDR and CDR2 SFDVKD. V was shortened by 6 bases and J by 3 bases, with 7 bases between the two germline ends. The CDR3 coding sequence is TGTGCCACCAGTCCCCCCCACACCGGGGAGCTGTTTTTT. Translating it yields CATSPPHTGELFF.

J is TRBJ1-1 and V is TRBV7-2; D might be TRBD1 (5 bases). V lost 0 bases to trimming and J lost 4 bases, with 12 bases between them. Germline values: CDR1 SGHTA, CDR2 FQGNSA. CDR3 length equals 15 residues. The CDR3 loop reads CASSLAGGGITEAFF. CDR3 in DNA: TGTGCCAGCAGCTTAGCTGGGGGTGGGATCACTGAAGCTTTCTTT.

This clone came up many times. The V call is TRBV7-2, the J call TRBJ2-7; 10 bases fit TRBD1. J was trimmed by 7 bases and V by 2 bases; bases with no gene match: 11. This CDR3 is 16 amino acids long. Germline loops: CDR1 SGHTA, CDR2 FQGNSA. This CDR3 reads CASSLRGGTGEREQYF. The CDR3 DNA is TGTGCCAGCAGCTTAAGGGGGGGGACAGGGGAGCGGGAGCAGTACTTC.

The chain links TRBV20-1 to TRBJ2-5; D uncertain. Germline loops: CDR1 DFQATT, CDR2 SNEGSKA (reference sequence). The CDR3 spans 15 residues. V lost 0 bases, J lost 1 base, and 12 bases lay in between. CDR3: CSARDGGLGQETQYF. The CDR3 nucleotides read TGCAGTGCTAGAGATGGTGGTTTGGGCCAAGAGACCCAGTACTTC.

This clone ranks as medium-sized. The chain carries TRBV27 and TRBJ1-2, with D uncertain. CDR1 and CDR2 from the germline V gene are MNHEY and SMNVEV (reference sequence). The length of the CDR3 is 14 residues. The V end lost 2 bases, the J end lost 4 bases, and 11 bases lay between the germline ends. CDR3 sequence (DNA): TGTGCCAGCAGTTTACAGCCTTCTACCTATGGCTACACCTTC. Amino acid sequence: CASSLQPSTYGYTF.

The rearrangement links TRBV27 to TRBJ2-7; the match to TRBD1 covers 9 bases. Per the germline V gene, CDR1 is MNHEY and CDR2 is SMNVEV (reference sequence). The CDR3 consists of 17 residues. V shed 10 bases, J shed 3 bases, and the junction held 19 bases outside the gene matches. The CDR3 coding sequence is TGTGCCACTCTTAGCCGCGACAGGGGGGGTGCGCGCTACGAGCAGTACTTC. Translated, it gives CATLSRDRGGARYEQYF.

CDR3 loop: CASSPGRGGGTDTQYF. CDR3 sequence (DNA): TGTGCCAGCAGCCCCGGTCGTGGGGGAGGGACAGATACGCAGTATTTT. The rearrangement uses TRBV11-1 and TRBJ2-3, with 7 bases fitting TRBD2. Per the germline V gene, CDR1 is SGHAT and CDR2 is FQDESV (reference sequence). This CDR3 has 16 residues. Trimming cost V 5 bases and J 3 bases; bases outside gene matches: 11.